This is a list of T cell receptor beta chains from one sample in a study of blood T cell repertoires in COVID-19. Using immunoSEQ multiplex PCR, the repertoire was profiled, and TCRdb retains in-frame clones only, with some absent. The table records 380,000 or so clones, less than 90% of them present only once. Sequenced: peripheral blood. These receptors were taken from a woman between 55 and 75 years old with COVID-19, enrolled during active disease. CDR3s include the opening cysteine and the closing phenylalanine or tryptophan. Fields, in order: J gene, V gene, D gene, clone size, CDR3 DNA, CDR3 protein. D genes are given only for firm matches. Expanded clones get a size class; other rows say once, few or many, or leave the size out.

>TRBJ2-7|TRBV7-2|NA|NA
TGTGCCAGCAGCCAACAGGGGGGGAACGAGCAGTACTTC
CASSQQGGNEQYF
>TRBJ1-5|TRBV27|TRBD1|NA
TGTGCCAGCAGTTTAGAAGGGGGCGAGGGACAGCCCCAGCATTTT
CASSLEGGEGQPQHF
>TRBJ1-2|TRBV7-3|NA|NA
TGTGCCAGCAGCTTAAACCCTACGATCAGCGATGGCTACACCTTC
CASSLNPTISDGYTF
>TRBJ2-1|TRBV7-2|TRBD1|few
TGTGCCAGCAGCTTTGACAGGGGCCACAATGAGCAGTTCTTC
CASSFDRGHNEQFF
>TRBJ2-7|TRBV30|TRBD1|NA
TGTGCCTGGCAGGCATCCCAGGGGGCTAAGTACGAGCAGTACTTC
CAWQASQGAKYEQYF
>TRBJ2-3|TRBV11-2|TRBD1|NA
TGTGCCAGCAGCTTCACACAGGGGGATACGCAGTATTTT
CASSFTQGDTQYF
>TRBJ2-7|TRBV14|TRBD2|NA
TGTGCCAGCAGCCAGATAGGCGGGGGGATGTTCTACGAGCAGTACTTC
CASSQIGGGMFYEQYF
>TRBJ2-2|TRBV4-3|TRBD2|NA
TGCGCCAGCAGCCAAGCTGACCAGCGGGGGACCGGGGAGCTGTTTTTT
CASSQADQRGTGELFF
>TRBJ2-2|TRBV5-1|TRBD1|few
TGCGCCAGCAGCGGAGGGACAGGGAGTTGGACCGGGGAGCTGTTTTTT
CASSGGTGSWTGELFF
>TRBJ2-3|TRBV30|NA|NA
TGTGCCTGGAGTAGGGGGGACTACACGCAGTATTTT
CAWSRGDYTQYF
>TRBJ1-2|TRBV29-1|NA|many
TGCAGCGTTGAGGTACAGGCCTACTATGGCTACACCTTC
CSVEVQAYYGYTF
>TRBJ2-3|TRBV18|TRBD2|NA
TGTGCCAGCTCACCACCACTAGCGGGGGGGCAAGATACGCAGTATTTT
CASSPPLAGGQDTQYF
>TRBJ1-1|TRBV9|NA|NA
TGTGCCAGCAGCGTAGTAGAGGGCGGCACTGAAGCTTTCTTT
CASSVVEGGTEAFF
>TRBJ2-5|TRBV5-5|NA|NA
TGTGCCAGCAGCTTGGTGGCAGGGGTGACCCAACTAGTAGAGACCCAGTACTTC
CASSLVAGVTQLVETQYF
>TRBJ1-2|TRBV5-1|NA|NA
TGCGCCAGCAGCTTGGGGGAGAGAGGTGGCTACACCTTC
CASSLGERGGYTF
>TRBJ1-1|TRBV7-8|NA|NA
TGTGCCAGCAGCTTTGGAGGCGGCCTTGAAGCTTTCTTT
CASSFGGGLEAFF
>TRBJ1-1|TRBV6-4|TRBD1|NA
TGTGCCAGCAGAGGACAGGGAGACACTGAAGCTTTCTTT
CASRGQGDTEAFF
>TRBJ2-7|TRBV9|NA|NA
TGTGCCAGCAGTGGAGACAGTGGAGGGGATCGCGAGCAGTACTTC
CASSGDSGGDREQYF
>TRBJ1-4|TRBV5-8|NA|few
TGTGCTGTCCACCCCGGGAGGGGGGAAAAACTGTTTTTT
CAVHPGRGEKLFF
>TRBJ1-2|TRBV29-1|NA|NA
TGCAGCGTTGACGAAGACTTTAACTATGGCTACACCTTC
CSVDEDFNYGYTF
>TRBJ2-7|TRBV27|TRBD1|NA
TGTGCCAGCAGTAGACAGGGAAGCTCCTACGAGCAGTACTTC
CASSRQGSSYEQYF
>TRBJ2-3|TRBV6-2/TRBV6-3|NA|NA
TGTGCCAGCAGTTACTCTGGCTTCCCCCCCGATACGCAGTATTTT
CASSYSGFPPDTQYF
>TRBJ2-7|TRBV19|NA|NA
TGTGCCAGTAGTTCTAGTTACGAGCAGTACTTC
CASSSSYEQYF
>TRBJ1-3|TRBV16|NA|NA
TGTGCCAGCACTCGGAACGGAGGCACTGGAAACACCATATATTTT
CASTRNGGTGNTIYF
>TRBJ1-1|TRBV19|TRBD1|NA
TGTGCCAGTAGTATAGCCCCGACAGGGGGCTGGGTCACTGAAGCTTTCTTT
CASSIAPTGGWVTEAFF
>TRBJ1-4|TRBV2|NA|NA
TGTGCCAGCAGAAGACAGCCCGGCGAAAAACTGTTTTTT
CASRRQPGEKLFF
>TRBJ2-1|TRBV5-1|TRBD1|NA
TGCGCCAGCAGCGGTGGGACAGGGATCTACAATGAGCAGTTCTTC
CASSGGTGIYNEQFF
>TRBJ1-2|TRBV9|NA|NA
TGTGCCAGCAGCGTCGCCCAGGTGAACTATGGCTACACCTTC
CASSVAQVNYGYTF
>TRBJ1-2|TRBV19|NA|NA
TGTGCCAGTAGATACTTCACTGCTAACTATGGCTACACCTTC
CASRYFTANYGYTF
>TRBJ2-7|TRBV11-3|TRBD2|NA
TGTGCCAGCAGCTTCCCGGGACTAGCTTCCGAGCAGTACTTC
CASSFPGLASEQYF
>TRBJ1-6|TRBV2|NA|NA
TGTGCCAGCAGTGAGCGGATTTCACCCCTCCACTTT
CASSERISPLHF
>TRBJ2-5|TRBV3-1/TRBV3-2|TRBD2|NA
TGTGCCAGCAGCCAAGGCGACCTAGGGACTAGCGGCCAAGAGACCCAGTACTTC
CASSQGDLGTSGQETQYF
>TRBJ2-3|TRBV5-1|TRBD1|NA
TGCGCCAGCAGCTTGACAGGGGCGGGCACAGATACGCAGTATTTT
CASSLTGAGTDTQYF
>TRBJ1-1|TRBV11-2|NA|NA
TGTGCCAGCAGCTGGGCCCAAACTCGAGCTTTCTTT
CASSWAQTRAFF
>TRBJ1-2|TRBV3-1/TRBV3-2|TRBD1|NA
TGTGCCAGCAGTCCGTCACAGGGGGCCTATGGCTACACCTTC
CASSPSQGAYGYTF
>TRBJ2-3|TRBV6-5|NA|few
TGTGCCAGCAGTTACCGGACTGATAGCACAGATACGCAGTATTTT
CASSYRTDSTDTQYF
>TRBJ1-5|TRBV21-1|NA|NA
TGTGCCAGCAGCCTGGAGAGGAATCAGCCCCAGCATTTT
CASSLERNQPQHF
>TRBJ2-7|TRBV2|TRBD2|NA
TGTGCCAGCACCTTCGACGGACTAGCGGGACTATACGAGCAGTACTTC
CASTFDGLAGLYEQYF
>TRBJ2-3|TRBV5-1|TRBD2|once
TGCGCCAGCAGCCTCACTCTAGCGGGGGGTCCGGGGACGCAGTATTTT
CASSLTLAGGPGTQYF